This TCR beta chain was recorded in a study of T cells in localized non-small cell lung cancer. Regarding the study as a whole: The study detected a median about 60 of the top 100 tumor clones in adjacent lung. The study found T cell clonality highest in uninvolved adjacent lung, above tumor. Heterogeneity within the tumor remains possible, as just one region underwent sequencing. With higher T cell density in blood came longer overall survival.

To note about this clone: Antigen: not known.

The protocol was immunoSEQ multiplex PCR, while the TCRdb copy is restricted to in-frame clones and leaves out a portion. The sample records roughly 25,000 clones, roughly 80% being singletons. The CDR3 is 15 amino acids. With 0 bases removed from V and 5 bases from J, the gap between germline ends came to 13 bases. The germline V gene has CDR1 ENHRY and CDR2 SYGVKD. This rearrangement joins TRBV10-3 to TRBJ2-5, with D possibly matching TRBD2 (7 bases). Material: PBMCs, obtained before any cancer treatment. The receptor comes from a man aged 35 to 70 with stage II lung adenocarcinoma. CDR3 DNA: TGTGCCATCAGTGAGTCTGCGGGGGCGGGGGAGACCCAGTACTTC. It codes for CAISESAGAGETQYF.